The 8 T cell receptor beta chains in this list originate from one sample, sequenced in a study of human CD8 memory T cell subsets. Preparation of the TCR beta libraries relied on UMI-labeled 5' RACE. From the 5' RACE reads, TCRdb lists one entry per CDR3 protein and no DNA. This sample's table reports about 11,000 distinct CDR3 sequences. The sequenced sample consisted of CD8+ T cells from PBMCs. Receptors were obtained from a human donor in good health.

CDR3 amino acids: CAIRGLKPLSTDTQYF. This rearrangement joins TRBV10-3 to TRBJ2-3; TCRdb's assignment of TRBD2 cannot be checked, as there is no DNA. The CDR3 has 16 amino acids. In germline, CDR1 is ENHRY, CDR2 SYGVKD.

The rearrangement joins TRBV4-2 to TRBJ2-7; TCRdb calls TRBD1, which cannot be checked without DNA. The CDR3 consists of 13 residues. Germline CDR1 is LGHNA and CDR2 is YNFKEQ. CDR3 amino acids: CASSLSRGYEQYF.

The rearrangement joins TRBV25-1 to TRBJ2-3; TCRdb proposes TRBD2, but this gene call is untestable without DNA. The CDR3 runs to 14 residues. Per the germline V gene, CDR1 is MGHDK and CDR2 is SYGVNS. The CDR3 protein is CASSEAALTDTQYF.

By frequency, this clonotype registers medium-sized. The CDR3 protein is CASSPGQGYQPQHF. The V and J genes are TRBV7-9 and TRBJ1-5; TCRdb calls TRBD1, which cannot be checked without DNA. Germline V CDR1 and CDR2: SEHNR, FQNEAQ (reference sequence). The CDR3 has 14 residues. The entire variable domain, with the rest obtained from reference TRBV7-9 and TRBJ1-5, is as follows: DTGVSQNPRHKITKRGQNVTFRCDPISEHNRLYWYRQTLGQGPEFLTYFQNEAQLEKSRLLSDRFSAERPKGSFSTLEIQRTEQGDSAMYLCASSPGQGYQPQHFGDGTRLSIL.

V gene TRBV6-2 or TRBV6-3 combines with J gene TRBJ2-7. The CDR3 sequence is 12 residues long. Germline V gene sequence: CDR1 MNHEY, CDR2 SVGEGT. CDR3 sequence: CASSYAFYEQYF.

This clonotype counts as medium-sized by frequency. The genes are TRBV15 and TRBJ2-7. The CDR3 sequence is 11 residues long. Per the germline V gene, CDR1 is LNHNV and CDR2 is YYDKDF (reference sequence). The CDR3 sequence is CATSELNEQYF.

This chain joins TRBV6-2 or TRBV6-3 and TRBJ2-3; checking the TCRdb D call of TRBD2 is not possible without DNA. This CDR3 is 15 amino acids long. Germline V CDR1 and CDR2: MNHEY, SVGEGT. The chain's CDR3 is CASSWTSGTTDTQYF.

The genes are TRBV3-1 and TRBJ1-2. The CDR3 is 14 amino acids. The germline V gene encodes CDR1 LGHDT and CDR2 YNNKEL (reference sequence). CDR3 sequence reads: CASSQGVRDYGYTF.